This TCR beta chain was documented in a study of cytomegalovirus exposure and HLA in healthy donors. Germline V gene data show CDR1 as SGHDT and CDR2 as YYEEEE. V lost 6 bases and J lost 3, with 5 bases in between. CDR3 size: 11 residues. TCRdb's copy holds only in-frame clones and misses some; the assay was immunoSEQ multiplex PCR. Of 150,000 or so clones in the sample, 86% were seen once. The sample taken for sequencing was PBMCs. The source of this sequence is a man between 18 and 35 years old in good health and CMV-seropositive. The V and J genes are TRBV5-6 and TRBJ2-3; D is uncertain. The CDR3 region is CASTSTDTQYF. Written as DNA, the CDR3 is TGTGCCAGCACTTCTACAGATACGCAGTATTTT.